A single sample gave rise to the 20 T cell receptor beta chains below, sequenced in a study of technical replicates of blood from several donors. Data came from immunoSEQ multiplex PCR; TCRdb stores just in-frame clones and leaves some out. The sample carries under 90,000 clones, roughly 94% recorded once. Sequencing was performed on T cells isolated from PBMCs. Receptor source: a human donor in good health.

The chain carries TRBV5-4 and TRBJ2-7, with TRBD2 as a possible D gene (6 bases). Trimming shortened V by 6 bases and J by 6 bases, and 13 bases separated the two germline ends. CDR1 and CDR2 (germline): SGHNT, YYREEE (reference sequence). The CDR3 loop spans 12 amino acids. This CDR3 reads CASTIGSSEQYF. The CDR3 DNA sequence: TGTGCCAGCACCATCGGGAGTTCCGAGCAGTACTTC.

The chain is built from TRBV28 and TRBJ2-1, with 12 bases lining up with TRBD2. The CDR3 spans 17 residues. Looked up from germline, CDR1 is MDHEN and CDR2 is SYDVKM. V lost 5 bases to trimming and J lost 0 bases; unmatched junction nucleotides: 5. The CDR3 nucleotides are TGTGCCAGCAGTCCCGGACTAGCGGGAAGCTCCTACAATGAGCAGTTCTTC. This sequence encodes CASSPGLAGSSYNEQFF. Complete variable domain (other parts from reference TRBV28 and TRBJ2-1): DVKVTQSSRYLVKRTGEKVFLECVQDMDHENMFWYRQDPGLGLRLIYFSYDVKMKEKGDIPEGYSVSREKKERFSLILESASTNQTSMYLCASSPGLAGSSYNEQFFGPGTRLTVL.

The DNA of the CDR3 is TGTGCCAGCAGTTTACCAGGGGGTTCAAGTGAAAAACTGTTTTTT. Translating it yields CASSLPGGSSEKLFF. The rearrangement uses TRBV28 and TRBJ1-4; 7 nucleotides agree with TRBD1. V lost 2 bases to trimming and J lost 7 bases; unmatched junction nucleotides: 7. Germline V CDR1 and CDR2: MDHEN, SYDVKM. This CDR3 spans 15 amino acids.

V gene TRBV7-9 combines with J gene TRBJ2-7; 7 bases match TRBD2. Germline V gene lookup returns CDR1 SEHNR and CDR2 FQNEAQ (reference sequence). V lost 8 bases to trimming and J lost 5 bases; unmatched junction nucleotides: 15. This CDR3 comprises 15 residues. The CDR3 protein is CASLRNGLAVHEQYF. The DNA of the CDR3 is TGTGCCAGCCTCAGGAATGGTCTAGCGGTCCACGAGCAGTACTTC.

The chain carries TRBV28 and TRBJ2-7, with 7 positions matching TRBD2. The CDR3 totals 16 residues. V dropped 2 bases and J dropped 4; count of bases not matched to a gene: 11. Germline lookup yields CDR1 MDHEN and CDR2 SYDVKM. In nucleotides, the CDR3 is TGTGCCAGCAGTTTAACAACGGTAGCGGGCCTATACGAGCAGTACTTC. Translating it yields CASSLTTVAGLYEQYF.

This chain connects TRBV2 to TRBJ1-2, with 10 bases lining up with TRBD1. The CDR3 is 13 residues long. Germline loops: CDR1 SNHLY, CDR2 FYNNEI. The trim removed 6 bases at V and 4 bases at J, leaving 2 bases unmatched. The CDR3 DNA reads TGTGCCAGCAGAGGACAGGGGGTCTATGGCTACACCTTC. Residues: CASRGQGVYGYTF.

The chain uses TRBV12-5 and TRBJ2-3; the D gene is possibly TRBD2 (5 bases). CDR1 and CDR2 from the germline V gene are LGHNT and FRNRAP. CDR3 length: 13 residues. The V end was cut by 0 bases, the J end by 9 bases, with 10 bases between. The CDR3 loop is CASGLVRTGTQYF. In DNA form, the CDR3 reads TGTGCTAGTGGTTTGGTGAGAACGGGAACGCAGTATTTT.

This chain uses TRBV2 with TRBJ2-7, with TRBD2 matching over 8 bases. Germline loops: CDR1 SNHLY, CDR2 FYNNEI. CDR3 size: 15 residues. The ends lost 5 bases at V and 7 bases at J; junction bases unmatched: 13. CDR3 DNA sequence: TGTGCCAGCAGTCTTAATACGGGACTAGGCACGGAGCAGTACTTC. It encodes CASSLNTGLGTEQYF. The full variable domain, rest sourced from reference TRBV2 and TRBJ2-7, is EPEVTQTPSHQVTQMGQEVILRCVPISNHLYFYWYRQILGQKVEFLVSFYNNEISEKSEIFDDQFSVERPDGSNFTLKIRSTKLEDSAMYFCASSLNTGLGTEQYFGPGTRLTVT.

The chain carries TRBV2 and TRBJ1-1; D gene ambiguous. Trimming removed 3 bases at V and 6 bases at J, with 5 bases between. From germline, CDR1 is SNHLY and CDR2 FYNNEI. The CDR3 contains 11 residues. CDR3 protein: CASSEVAEAFF. DNA of the CDR3: TGTGCCAGCAGTGAGGTAGCTGAAGCTTTCTTT.

V usage is TRBV19 and J usage is TRBJ2-5; 9 bases fit TRBD1. The germline V gene encodes CDR1 LNHDA and CDR2 SQIVND (reference sequence). The trim removed 9 bases at V and 5 bases at J, leaving 7 bases unmatched. The length of the CDR3 is 13 residues. Here the CDR3 reads CASRQGVGETQYF. The CDR3 nucleotides read TGTGCCAGCAGACAGGGGGTTGGGGAGACCCAGTACTTC.

V usage is TRBV4-1 and J usage is TRBJ2-5; 9 bases fit TRBD1. Germline-derived CDR1 and CDR2 are MGHRA and YSYEKL. The CDR3 is made up of 15 amino acids. Trimming at V came to 4 bases and at J to 2 bases, leaving 5 bases not matched to a gene. For the CDR3, the DNA is TGCGCCAGCAGCCTCACGACAGGGGGACAAGAGACCCAGTACTTC. This codes for CASSLTTGGQETQYF.

The V gene is TRBV5-1, the J gene TRBJ2-1; 9 nucleotides line up with TRBD2. Losses at the gene ends were 2 bases for V and 2 bases for J; bases not matched to a gene: 5. CDR3 size: 16 residues. The V gene's germline CDR1 is SGHRS and CDR2 YFSETQ. The CDR3 sequence: CASSFDRLAAYNEQFF. The CDR3 nucleotides read TGCGCCAGCAGCTTTGATCGACTAGCGGCCTACAATGAGCAGTTCTTC.

V usage is TRBV10-1 and J usage is TRBJ2-2; possibly TRBD2 for D (5 bases). The V gene lost 6 bases and the J gene lost 5 bases, with 13 bases spanning the gap. Germline loops: CDR1 WNHNN, CDR2 SYGVQD (reference sequence). CDR3 length equals 14 residues. CDR3 sequence (DNA): TGCGCCAGCAGAGACGGGATTTCAACCGGGGAGCTGTTTTTT. It translates to CASRDGISTGELFF.

V gene TRBV18 combines with J gene TRBJ2-3; D gene ambiguous. The CDR3 consists of 14 residues. Germline V gene lookup returns CDR1 KGHSH and CDR2 LQKENI. V was clipped by 3 bases and J by 1 base, with 8 bases between them. CDR3 sequence reads: CASSPKTGTDTQYF. The DNA for the CDR3 is TGTGCCAGCTCACCCAAGACTGGCACAGATACGCAGTATTTT.

The V gene is TRBV11-2, the J gene TRBJ2-7; D not certain. Germline V gene data show CDR1 as SGHAT and CDR2 as FQNNGV. The CDR3 has 11 residues. Trimming left V 7 bases short and J 10 bases short, with 14 bases between. CDR3 protein: CASNLANEQYF. In DNA form, the CDR3 reads TGTGCCAGCAATTTAGCTAATGAACAGTACTTC.

The genes are TRBV7-9 and TRBJ1-2; 7 bases match TRBD1. The germline V gene has CDR1 SEHNR and CDR2 FQNEAQ (reference sequence). Germline trimming cut 4 bases from V and 3 bases from J; bases unmatched to any gene: 5. The CDR3 contains 14 residues. The CDR3 spells CASSSGQEHYGYTF. The CDR3 nucleotides read TGTGCCAGCAGCTCCGGACAGGAGCACTATGGCTACACCTTC.

This clone was detected once. The V gene is TRBV5-4, the J gene TRBJ2-2, with 10 bases identical to TRBD1. V was clipped by 4 bases and J by 7 bases; unmatched bases: 7. The V gene's germline CDR1 is SGHNT and CDR2 YYREEE (reference sequence). The CDR3 length is 15 residues. CDR3 amino acids: CASSPRQGADGELFF. CDR3 bases: TGTGCCAGCAGCCCAAGACAGGGGGCAGACGGGGAGCTGTTTTTT. The full variable domain, its missing parts supplied by reference TRBV5-4 and TRBJ2-2, is ETGVTQSPTHLIKTRGQQVTLRCSSQSGHNTVSWYQQALGQGPQFIFQYYREEENGRGNFPPRFSGLQFPNYSSELNVNALELDDSALYLCASSPRQGADGELFFGEGSRLTVL.

V usage is TRBV9 and J usage is TRBJ2-2; TRBD2 matches 8 bases. The germline gives CDR1 SGDLS, CDR2 YYNGEE. Losses at the gene ends were 7 bases for V and 5 bases for J; bases not matched to a gene: 10. The CDR3 covers 15 residues. The CDR3 bases are TGTGCCAGCCGGGAGGGGAGTGCTTGGACCGGGGAGCTGTTTTTT. Its translation is CASREGSAWTGELFF.

The chain couples TRBV6-5 to TRBJ1-1; D is unresolved. This CDR3 is built from 14 residues. Trimming cost V 6 bases and J 1 base, with 12 bases left between them. Germline CDR1 reads MNHEY; CDR2 reads SVGAGI. In nucleotides, the CDR3 is TGTGCCAGCAGGCAGGCTTTTTCGAACACTGAAGCTTTCTTT. It specifies CASRQAFSNTEAFF.

The chain's CDR3 is CASSSRAGANTEAFF. Written as DNA, the CDR3 is TGTGCCAGCAGCTCAAGGGCAGGGGCGAACACTGAAGCTTTCTTT. The rearrangement uses TRBV11-3 and TRBJ1-1; TRBD1 is a possible D gene (6 bases). The CDR3 totals 15 residues. Trimming shortened V by 4 bases and J by 1 base, and 13 bases separated the two germline ends. CDR1 is SGHNT and CDR2 is YENEEA in the germline V gene.